One and the same sample provided the 3 T cell receptor beta chains below, sequenced in a study of blood T cell repertoires in COVID-19. Sequencing used immunoSEQ multiplex PCR; TCRdb keeps in-frame clones, though not all of them. This sample has some 400,000 clones, with about nine tenths found just once. Material for sequencing was PBMCs or T cells enriched from blood (not recorded which). Source of these receptors: a woman aged 25-40 years who had recovered from COVID-19.

The chain has TRBV27 and TRBJ1-1; possibly TRBD1 for D (5 bases). V shed 0 bases and J shed 0 bases, with 17 bases lying between them. This CDR3 has 18 residues. Per the germline V gene, CDR1 is MNHEY and CDR2 is SMNVEV (reference sequence). CDR3: CASSLSIRRGKVNTEAFF. The CDR3 nucleotides are TGTGCCAGCAGTTTATCGATTAGGCGGGGGAAAGTGAACACTGAAGCTTTCTTT.

The gene calls are TRBV6-5 and TRBJ1-2, with D perhaps TRBD1 (6 bases). Germline CDR1 MNHEY, CDR2 SVGAGI. V was shortened by 1 base and J by 0 bases, with 12 bases between the two germline ends. CDR3 length equals 16 residues. For the CDR3, the DNA is TGTGCCAGCAGTTACTTAGGACAGAAAACTAACTATGGCTACACCTTC. It encodes CASSYLGQKTNYGYTF.

V usage is TRBV7-9 and J usage is TRBJ1-2, with 9 bases matching TRBD1. This CDR3 spans 16 amino acids. Germline V gene sequence: CDR1 SEHNR, CDR2 FQNEAQ (reference sequence). V lost 6 bases, J lost 4 bases, and 12 bases stayed unmatched. The CDR3 reads CASSHTGQGGLYGYTF. The CDR3 DNA is TGTGCCAGCAGTCATACGGGACAGGGCGGACTCTATGGCTACACCTTC.